These 18 T cell receptor beta chains were sequenced from one sample in a study of Ad26.COV2.S vaccination and SARS-CoV-2 variants. Stated treatment: roughly 18 received Ad26.COV2.S at low or high dose, single or two shots; about five received placebo; per-sample allocation not given. Day 63 following the first vaccine or placebo injection was when the samples were taken. Sequencing used immunoSEQ multiplex PCR; TCRdb keeps in-frame clones, though not all of them. This table has roughly 300,000 clones, roughly nine tenths appearing once. The sequencing used peripheral blood, collected in a trial of Ad26.COV2.S vaccine versus placebo. The source of these receptors is a person between 18 and 59 years old who received the Ad26.COV2.S COVID-19 vaccine or a placebo.

The rearrangement uses TRBV13 and TRBJ2-1, with D hard to call. This CDR3 is 13 amino acids long. Between the trimmed V and J ends, which lost 9 bases and 0 bases, there was a span of 9 bases. Germline-derived CDR1 and CDR2 are PRHDT and FYEKMQ (reference sequence). The CDR3 DNA follows: TGTGCCAGTACCGGTGACTCCTACAATGAGCAGTTCTTC. Its translation: CASTGDSYNEQFF.

The chain recombines TRBV4-1 with TRBJ1-5; D uncertain. Trimming removed 2 bases from V and 2 bases from J, with 7 bases in between. The germline V gene encodes CDR1 MGHRA and CDR2 YSYEKL. The CDR3 is 14 amino acids. CDR3 sequence: CASSQRIGNQPQHF. The DNA of the CDR3 is TGCGCCAGCAGCCAACGGATTGGCAATCAGCCCCAGCATTTT.

The CDR3, as DNA: TGTGCCAGCAGCCCTCAGGGAGGAATCATTCAGCCCCAGCATTTT. Its translation is CASSPQGGIIQPQHF. The genes are TRBV7-3 and TRBJ1-5; tentatively, D is TRBD1 (5 bases). The CDR3 has 15 amino acids. V dropped 5 bases and J dropped 6 bases, with 17 bases sitting between them. Germline V gene lookup returns CDR1 SGHTA and CDR2 FQGTGA. Variable domain in full (rest from reference TRBV7-3 and TRBJ1-5): GAGVSQTPSNKVTEKGKYVELRCDPISGHTALYWYRQSLGQGPEFLIYFQGTGAADDSGLPNDRFFAVRPEGSVSTLKIQRTERGDSAVYLCASSPQGGIIQPQHFGDGTRLSIL.

The V call is TRBV5-8, the J call TRBJ2-1, with 9 bases identical to TRBD2. V was pared by 4 bases and J by 4 bases, with 12 bases of the junction left unmatched. This CDR3 has 17 amino acids. From germline, CDR1 is SGHTS and CDR2 YDEGEE. Here the CDR3 DNA reads TGTGCCAGCAGCCAGCTACCGGGACTAGCAAGATACAATGAGCAGTTCTTC. Translation gives CASSQLPGLARYNEQFF.

The chain couples TRBV7-3 to TRBJ2-7; D perhaps matches TRBD1 (5 bases). This CDR3 has 13 residues. Germline V CDR1 and CDR2: SGHTA, FQGTGA. Trimming shortened V by 6 bases and J by 2 bases, and 11 bases separated the two germline ends. As DNA, the CDR3 is TGTGCCAGCAGATTCAAGGGGACCTACGAGCAGTACTTC. It translates to CASRFKGTYEQYF.

This chain links TRBV3-1 (or the pseudogene TRBV3-2) with TRBJ2-3; no clear D. V was trimmed by 4 bases and J by 1 base, leaving 12 bases between them. This CDR3 has 15 residues. Germline CDR1 and CDR2: LGHDT and YNNKEL (reference sequence). DNA for the CDR3: TGTGCCAGCAGCCTGACTGGGTCCCGCACAGATACGCAGTATTTT. Translating gives CASSLTGSRTDTQYF.

The rearrangement uses TRBV5-4 and TRBJ1-3, with TRBD1 identical over 8 bases. Germline CDR1 is SGHNT and CDR2 is YYREEE (reference sequence). This CDR3 comprises 14 residues. J gave up 9 bases and V 0 bases, and 5 bases lay outside the gene matches. CDR3 nucleotides: TGTGCCAGCAGCTTGGAGGACAGGGCGGCCACCATATATTTT. Translating it yields CASSLEDRAATIYF.

V usage is TRBV7-2 and J usage is TRBJ1-4; TRBD1 aligns across 7 bases. V was pared by 4 bases and J by 7 bases, with 6 bases of the junction left unmatched. Germline V gives CDR1 SGHTA, CDR2 FQGNSA. This CDR3 is built from 14 residues. Here the CDR3 reads CASSSRQGTEKLFF. For the CDR3, the DNA is TGTGCCAGCAGCTCTCGACAGGGAACTGAAAAACTGTTTTTT.

The chain joins TRBV7-7 to TRBJ2-1, with D tentatively TRBD1 or TRBD2 (5 bases each). The CDR3 length is 14 residues. Germline V CDR1 and CDR2: SSHAT, FNYEAQ (reference sequence). Trimming removed 5 bases at V and 4 bases at J, with 12 bases between. CDR3 amino acids: CASSRDGSYNEQFF. The DNA of the CDR3 is TGTGCCAGCAGCCGGGACGGATCATACAATGAGCAGTTCTTC.

J is TRBJ2-5 and V is TRBV11-1; 8 positions agree with TRBD2. The CDR3 spans 16 residues. The germline gives CDR1 SGHAT, CDR2 FQDESV (reference sequence). V lost 3 bases and J lost 7; bases outside the gene matches: 13. CDR3 in DNA: TGTGCCAGCAGCTTTGAGTCAGGCCGCGGGGGGCGGACCCAGTACTTC. It specifies CASSFESGRGGRTQYF. The whole variable domain, filled in from reference TRBV11-1 and TRBJ2-5, reads EAEVAQSPRYKITEKSQAVAFWCDPISGHATLYWYRQILGQGPELLVQFQDESVVDDSQLPKDRFSAERLKGVDSTLKIQPAELGDSAMYLCASSFESGRGGRTQYFGPGTRLLVL.

The chain couples TRBV7-9 to TRBJ2-1; no definite D call. Germline CDR1 and CDR2: SEHNR and FQNEAQ (reference sequence). The CDR3 is made up of 14 amino acids. V lost 5 bases to trimming and J lost 6 bases, with 14 bases between them. The CDR3 coding sequence is TGTGCCAGCAGCCTCCTACGGGCGACCAATGAGCAGTTCTTC. Its protein product is CASSLLRATNEQFF.

V and J are TRBV7-9 and TRBJ1-2; 8 bases map to TRBD1. This CDR3 is built from 15 residues. V was pared by 0 bases and J by 6 bases, with 6 bases of the junction left unmatched. CDR1 is SEHNR, CDR2 FQNEAQ, per germline (reference sequence). The CDR3 DNA reads TGTGCCAGCAGCTTAGCTGGAGGACAGGGCGATGGCTACACCTTC. Its translation: CASSLAGGQGDGYTF.

The rearrangement uses TRBV9 and TRBJ1-6, with D possibly being TRBD1 (6 bases). This CDR3 is 16 amino acids long. The V end was cut by 0 bases, the J end by 7 bases, with 14 bases between. Germline CDR1 reads SGDLS; CDR2 reads YYNGEE. The CDR3 region is CASSVAGGRRNSPLHF. Written as DNA, the CDR3 is TGTGCCAGCAGCGTAGCTGGGGGGCGCCGGAATTCACCCCTCCACTTT. Full variable domain (rest looked up from reference TRBV9 and TRBJ1-6): DSGVTQTPKHLITATGQRVTLRCSPRSGDLSVYWYQQSLDQGLQFLIQYYNGEERAKGNILERFSAQQFPDLHSELNLSSLELGDSALYFCASSVAGGRRNSPLHFGNGTRLTVT.

The chain recombines TRBV19 with TRBJ1-5; D possibly corresponds to TRBD1 (6 bases). CDR1 and CDR2 (germline): LNHDA, SQIVND (reference sequence). The CDR3 is 13 amino acids. Trimming removed 3 bases at V and 7 bases at J, with 10 bases between. For the CDR3, the DNA is TGTGCCAGTAGTATTCAGGGGACACAGCCCCAGCATTTT. Protein product: CASSIQGTQPQHF.

This chain links TRBV11-3 with TRBJ2-1; 8 bases fit TRBD2. Trimming took 4 bases from V and 9 from J; bases not matched to a gene: 11. Germline V gives CDR1 SGHNT, CDR2 YENEEA. This CDR3 has 15 residues. This CDR3 is CASSSGLAGSGEQFF. CDR3 in DNA: TGTGCCAGCAGCTCTGGACTAGCCGGGAGCGGTGAGCAGTTCTTC.

The V gene is TRBV5-4, the J gene TRBJ2-7; perhaps TRBD1 as D (5 bases). Germline CDR1 reads SGHNT; CDR2 reads YYREEE (reference sequence). The V end lost 4 bases, the J end lost 0 bases, and 17 bases lay between the germline ends. CDR3 length: 16 residues. The CDR3 here is CASSPKEMTASYEQYF. The CDR3 DNA reads as TGTGCCAGCAGCCCGAAAGAAATGACAGCCTCCTACGAGCAGTACTTC.

The chain couples TRBV7-2 to TRBJ1-5; a weak D match, TRBD1 (5 bases). This CDR3 comprises 16 residues. Germline lookup yields CDR1 SGHTA and CDR2 FQGNSA. Trimming pared 5 bases from V and 0 bases from J, leaving 14 bases between. CDR3 DNA sequence: TGTGCCAGCAGCGAGGGGCTAGGGTATAGCAATCAGCCCCAGCATTTT. Translation gives CASSEGLGYSNQPQHF.

The chain links TRBV5-5 to TRBJ2-3, with D possibly matching TRBD2 (6 bases). Germline V gene lookup returns CDR1 SGHKS and CDR2 YYEKEE (reference sequence). This CDR3 is 12 amino acids long. The germline V and J ends were trimmed by 7 bases and 5 bases, with 11 bases remaining between them. CDR3 residues: CASSPGEDTQYF. Written as DNA, the CDR3 is TGTGCCAGCTCCCCGGGGGAAGATACGCAGTATTTT.